The 13 T cell receptor beta chains given below trace back to one sample, sequenced in a study of untreated major depressive disorder. Profiled with immunoSEQ multiplex PCR; TCRdb holds only in-frame clones, not every one. This repertoire shows about 21,000 clones, 85% to 90% found once; its top ten account for about 0.45%. Sequences were obtained from CD4+ T cells from PBMCs. These receptors were taken from a woman in her thirties or forties in good health.

This chain uses TRBV7-2 with TRBJ1-1, with D maybe TRBD1 (5 bases). The CDR3 contains 14 residues. Germline V gene data show CDR1 as SGHTA and CDR2 as FQGNSA. V dropped 4 bases and J dropped 3 bases, with 12 bases sitting between them. This CDR3 is CASSWGVGDTEAFF. The CDR3 DNA sequence: TGTGCCAGCAGCTGGGGGGTGGGTGACACTGAAGCTTTCTTT.

The gene calls are TRBV18 and TRBJ1-2; no clear D. Trimming removed 6 bases at V and 3 bases at J, with 11 bases between. This CDR3 comprises 13 residues. Germline CDR1 is KGHSH and CDR2 is LQKENI. CDR3 sequence reads: CASSKGLDYGYTF. The CDR3 DNA sequence: TGTGCCAGCTCCAAGGGCCTGGACTATGGCTACACCTTC.

This sequence joins TRBV7-3 and TRBJ2-1, with D perhaps TRBD1 (6 bases). From germline, CDR1 is SGHTA and CDR2 FQGTGA. This CDR3 is 13 amino acids long. The V and J ends lost 5 bases and 12 bases respectively, with 17 bases between them. The CDR3 sequence is CASSPNVGAGQFF. The CDR3 coding sequence is TGTGCCAGCAGCCCGAACGTGGGGGCTGGGCAGTTCTTC.

This clone was recorded a few times. V is TRBV18 and J is TRBJ2-2; no definite D call. The CDR3 has 12 residues. CDR1 KGHSH and CDR2 LQKENI come from the germline V gene. V shed 1 base and J shed 5 bases, with 2 bases lying between them. The CDR3 DNA is TGTGCCAGCTCACCACAAACCGGGGAGCTGTTTTTT. It encodes CASSPQTGELFF. Filled out from reference TRBV18 and TRBJ2-2, the complete variable domain reads NAGVMQNPRHLVRRRGQEARLRCSPMKGHSHVYWYRQLPEEGLKFMVYLQKENIIDESGMPKERFSAEFPKEGPSILRIQQVVRGDSAAYFCASSPQTGELFFGEGSRLTVL.

The chain is built from TRBV5-4 and TRBJ2-7; 7 bases are shared with TRBD2. This CDR3 has 15 residues. From germline, CDR1 is SGHNT and CDR2 YYREEE (reference sequence). Trimming removed 4 bases from V and 5 bases from J; junction bases left unmatched: 12. CDR3 DNA: TGTGCCAGCAGCCCAGGGAGGGCAAGTCAGGACGAGCAGTACTTC. This translates into CASSPGRASQDEQYF. The full variable domain, its missing parts supplied by reference TRBV5-4 and TRBJ2-7, is ETGVTQSPTHLIKTRGQQVTLRCSSQSGHNTVSWYQQALGQGPQFIFQYYREEENGRGNFPPRFSGLQFPNYSSELNVNALELDDSALYLCASSPGRASQDEQYFGPGTRLTVT.

This clone was seen just once. The genes are TRBV18 and TRBJ2-5; perhaps TRBD2 as D (6 bases). Trimming cost V 2 bases and J 5 bases, with 12 bases left between them. The germline V gene encodes CDR1 KGHSH and CDR2 LQKENI. This CDR3 is 14 amino acids long. CDR3 DNA: TGTGCCAGCTCACCAGGGGGGAATTCGGAGACCCAGTACTTC. Residues: CASSPGGNSETQYF.

Written as DNA, the CDR3 is TGTGCCAGCAGCTACTCCGGGACTAGCGGGGAAGAGACCCAGTACTTC. Protein sequence: CASSYSGTSGEETQYF. This chain connects TRBV11-2 to TRBJ2-5, with TRBD2 matching over 13 bases. Germline CDR1 SGHAT, CDR2 FQNNGV. The CDR3 is made up of 16 amino acids. The V segment lost 4 bases and the J segment 3 bases; nucleotides outside the gene matches: 5.

The gene calls are TRBV19 and TRBJ1-2; the D gene is possibly TRBD1 (5 bases). The CDR3 consists of 17 residues. The germline V gene has CDR1 LNHDA and CDR2 SQIVND (reference sequence). Trimming took off 4 bases at V and 7 bases at J, with 25 bases between the two ends. Here the CDR3 DNA reads TGTGCCAGTAGTACGGGGGAGGCCGGGAACAAACGGGGTGGCTACACCTTC. This codes for CASSTGEAGNKRGGYTF.

V is TRBV7-9 and J is TRBJ1-4; TRBD1 might be the D (5 bases). Germline-derived CDR1 and CDR2 are SEHNR and FQNEAQ (reference sequence). The CDR3 sequence is 14 residues long. Between the trimmed V and J ends, which lost 5 bases and 5 bases, there was a span of 12 bases. The CDR3 sequence is CASSPGTGNEKLFF. CDR3 in DNA: TGTGCCAGCAGCCCCGGGACGGGAAATGAAAAACTGTTTTTT.

In DNA, the CDR3 is TGTGCCAGCAGCTCGGGACCCTACGAGCAGTACTTC. Protein: CASSSGPYEQYF. This chain links TRBV11-2 with TRBJ2-7; either TRBD1 or TRBD2 may fit D (5 bases each). The CDR3 is 12 residues long. Trimming took off 4 bases at V and 2 bases at J, with 6 bases between the two ends. Germline V CDR1 and CDR2: SGHAT, FQNNGV.

The chain is built from TRBV10-2 and TRBJ2-1, with D maybe TRBD1 (6 bases). Germline V lookup: CDR1 WSHSY, CDR2 SAAADI. There are 15 residues in the CDR3. Trimming shortened V by 4 bases and J by 4 bases, and 14 bases separated the two germline ends. This CDR3 is CASSASDRMYNEQFF. The CDR3 nucleotides are TGCGCCAGCAGTGCTAGTGACAGGATGTACAATGAGCAGTTCTTC.

The chain is built from TRBV7-9 and TRBJ1-6, with a tentative D call TRBD1 (6 bases). Per the germline V gene, CDR1 is SEHNR and CDR2 is FQNEAQ (reference sequence). V lost 4 bases and J lost 4, with 14 bases in between. The CDR3 is 16 residues long. CDR3 loop: CASSSQGRGYNSPLHF. The CDR3 region has the DNA TGTGCCAGCAGCTCACAGGGACGGGGGTATAATTCACCCCTCCACTTT.

The chain links TRBV10-1 to TRBJ1-1, with D maybe TRBD1 (5 bases). V gave up 0 bases and J gave up 4 bases, with 9 bases separating them. Germline V gives CDR1 WNHNN, CDR2 SYGVQD (reference sequence). The CDR3 spans 14 residues. DNA for the CDR3: TGCGCCAGCAGTGAGTCTGGGGGAGGCACTGAAGCTTTCTTT. It encodes CASSESGGGTEAFF.